This T cell receptor beta chain was identified during a study of CD8+ T cells in alopecia areata. The wider study: The drug, oral tofacitinib, was given to treated patients at 5 to 10 mg twice daily.

Treatment noted: oral pan-JAK inhibitor, 5-10 mg twice daily. A FACSAria was used to sort CD4+ and CD8+ T cells. These cells came from PBMCs. Worth noting for this clone: Within the sample, other DNA sequences also encode this same CDR3.

cDNA serving as the sequencing template came from extracted, reverse transcribed RNA. Some clones are missing from TCRdb's copy, which holds only in-frame ones; the method was immunoSEQ multiplex PCR. The sample lists about 200,000 clones; 55% to 70% were seen once. Germline CDR1 and CDR2: MNHEY and SVGAGI. Trimming left V 2 bases short and J 0 bases short, with 6 bases between. CDR3 size: 14 residues. The TCR sequence derives from a human donor with alopecia areata. The sample consisted of CD4+ T cells sorted from blood, taken at week 24, from a patient treated with tofacitinib. The gene calls are TRBV6-5 and TRBJ2-3; D possibly corresponds to TRBD2 (6 bases). CDR3 in amino acids: CASSYSGSTDTQYF. DNA of the CDR3: TGTGCCAGCAGTTACAGCGGGAGCACAGATACGCAGTATTTT.